The clone carrying this T cell receptor (beta chain) came up a few times. This CDR3 comprises 15 residues. V lost 4 bases to trimming and J lost 3 bases; unmatched junction nucleotides: 8. CDR1 is MGHRA, CDR2 YSYEKL, per germline. TCRdb analysed the reads with MiXCR anew, one entry per CDR3 protein. This table has approximately 550,000 distinct CDR3 sequences, approximately 15% appearing once. This sample stems from a study of T cell repertoires in cytomegalovirus infection. The sample consisted of CD8+ T cells from PBMCs. The rearrangement joins TRBV4-1 to TRBJ1-2; 7 bases are shared with TRBD1. This TCR was recovered from a human donor in good health (CMV status not recorded). Some clones in this sample may be carry-over from other donors' samples. CDR3 sequence: CASSLLTGTDYGYTF. In DNA, the CDR3 is TGCGCCAGCAGCCTTTTGACGGGGACAGACTATGGCTACACCTTC.